The source of this T cell receptor beta chain is a study of immune heterogeneity within non-small cell lung tumors. Study results and limitations: Statistically, local T-cell clonality exhibited a moderate yet significant correlation with local tumor mutational burden (R about 0.3). Identical dominant CDR3 beta clonotypes recurred among a patient's tumor sites, alongside site-unique high-frequency clones. Individual patients' high-frequency T-cell receptor beta clonotypes were largely distinct from one another.

Multiplex PCR relied on 32 V and 13 J primers to amplify TCR beta CDR3. Each CDR3 protein gets one entry after TCRdb re-called the multiplex PCR reads with MiXCR. The data contain more than 9,500 distinct CDR3 sequences, 31% of them seen just once; the ten biggest clones take up about 11%. V was cut by 0 bases and J by 2 bases, with 6 bases left in between. CDR3 size: 14 residues. Germline CDR1 MNHNS, CDR2 SASEGT. As to this clonotype: What it binds is not known.

Samples each supplied about 610 ng of bulk tumor genomic DNA as template. Several biopsies per primary tumor, spaced far apart, were taken during surgery. Patients had untreated, newly diagnosed non-small cell lung cancer and underwent curative surgery. The chain employs TRBV6-1 and TRBJ2-3, with D perhaps TRBD2 (6 bases). What was sequenced was lung tumor tissue. The origin of this receptor is a man aged 55 to 70 with non-small cell lung cancer. This chain's CDR3 is CASSEARDTDTQYF. In DNA form, the CDR3 reads TGTGCCAGCAGTGAAGCGCGGGACACAGATACGCAGTATTTT.